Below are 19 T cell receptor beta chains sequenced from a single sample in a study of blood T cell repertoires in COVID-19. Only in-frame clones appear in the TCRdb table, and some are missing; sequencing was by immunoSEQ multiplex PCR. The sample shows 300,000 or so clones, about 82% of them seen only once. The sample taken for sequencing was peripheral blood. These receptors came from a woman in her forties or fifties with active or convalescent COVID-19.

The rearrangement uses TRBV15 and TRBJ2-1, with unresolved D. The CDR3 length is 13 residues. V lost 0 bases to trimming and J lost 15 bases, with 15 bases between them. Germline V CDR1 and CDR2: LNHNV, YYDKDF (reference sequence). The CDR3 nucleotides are TGTGCCACCAGCAGAGAAGTCCCCACAGTTCCGTTCTTC. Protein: CATSREVPTVPFF.

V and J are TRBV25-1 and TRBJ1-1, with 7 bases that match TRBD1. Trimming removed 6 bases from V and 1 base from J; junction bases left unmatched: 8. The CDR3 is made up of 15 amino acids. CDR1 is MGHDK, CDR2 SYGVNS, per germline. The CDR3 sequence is CASSLRTGANTEAFF. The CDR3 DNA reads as TGTGCCAGCAGCTTACGGACAGGAGCGAACACTGAAGCTTTCTTT.

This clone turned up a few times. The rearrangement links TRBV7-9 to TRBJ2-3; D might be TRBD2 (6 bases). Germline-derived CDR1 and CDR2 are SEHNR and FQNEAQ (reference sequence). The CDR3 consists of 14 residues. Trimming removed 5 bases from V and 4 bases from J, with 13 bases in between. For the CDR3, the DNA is TGTGCCAGCAGCACCCGGACTACCTCAGATACGCAGTATTTT. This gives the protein CASSTRTTSDTQYF. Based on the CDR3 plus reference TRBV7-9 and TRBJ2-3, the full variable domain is DTGVSQNPRHKITKRGQNVTFRCDPISEHNRLYWYRQTLGQGPEFLTYFQNEAQLEKSRLLSDRFSAERPKGSFSTLEIQRTEQGDSAMYLCASSTRTTSDTQYFGPGTRLTVL.

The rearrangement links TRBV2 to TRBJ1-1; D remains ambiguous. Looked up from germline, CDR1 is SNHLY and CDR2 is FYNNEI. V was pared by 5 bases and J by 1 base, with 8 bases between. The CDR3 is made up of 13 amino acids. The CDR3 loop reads CASSFAGNTEAFF. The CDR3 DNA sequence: TGTGCCAGCAGTTTCGCCGGGAACACTGAAGCTTTCTTT.

CDR3 coding DNA: TGCGCCAGCAGCTTGTCGGCAGGGGAAGAGACCCAGTACTTC. Its protein product is CASSLSAGEETQYF. The V and J genes are TRBV5-1 and TRBJ2-5; tentatively, D is TRBD1 (6 bases). The CDR3 has 14 amino acids. V gave up 1 base and J gave up 3 bases, with 10 bases separating them. Germline CDR1 reads SGHRS; CDR2 reads YFSETQ. The full variable domain, its missing parts supplied by reference TRBV5-1 and TRBJ2-5, is KAGVTQTPRYLIKTRGQQVTLSCSPISGHRSVSWYQQTPGQGLQFLFEYFSETQRNKGNFPGRFSGRQFSNSRSEMNVSTLELGDSALYLCASSLSAGEETQYFGPGTRLLVL.

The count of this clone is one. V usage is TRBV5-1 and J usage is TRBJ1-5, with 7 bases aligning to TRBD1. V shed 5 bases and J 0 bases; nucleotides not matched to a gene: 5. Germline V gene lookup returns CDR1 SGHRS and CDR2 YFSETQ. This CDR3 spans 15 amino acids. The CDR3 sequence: CASRRDSDSNQPQHF. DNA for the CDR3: TGCGCCAGCAGAAGGGACAGTGATAGCAATCAGCCCCAGCATTTT.

CDR3 nucleotide sequence: TGTGCCAGTAGTATAGCCCCGGGGGATACGCAGTATTTT. Translated: CASSIAPGDTQYF. The chain recombines TRBV19 with TRBJ2-3, with a possible D match to TRBD2 (5 bases). The germline CDR1 and CDR2 sequences are LNHDA and SQIVND (reference sequence). V shed 1 base and J shed 6 bases, with 8 bases lying between them. The CDR3 contains 13 residues.

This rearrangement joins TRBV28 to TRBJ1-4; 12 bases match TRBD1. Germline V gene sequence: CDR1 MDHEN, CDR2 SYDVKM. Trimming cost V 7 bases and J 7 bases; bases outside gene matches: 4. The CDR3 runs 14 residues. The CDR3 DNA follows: TGTGCCAGCACCGGGACAGGGGGCAGTGAAAAACTGTTTTTT. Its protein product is CASTGTGGSEKLFF.

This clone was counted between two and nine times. The CDR3 reads CASSLVGTNEKLFF. CDR3 coding DNA: TGCGCCAGCAGCTTGGTCGGAACTAATGAAAAACTGTTTTTT. The chain uses TRBV5-1 and TRBJ1-4, with no clear D. This CDR3 spans 14 amino acids. The germline V gene has CDR1 SGHRS and CDR2 YFSETQ. With 0 bases removed from V and 1 base from J, the gap between germline ends came to 4 bases.

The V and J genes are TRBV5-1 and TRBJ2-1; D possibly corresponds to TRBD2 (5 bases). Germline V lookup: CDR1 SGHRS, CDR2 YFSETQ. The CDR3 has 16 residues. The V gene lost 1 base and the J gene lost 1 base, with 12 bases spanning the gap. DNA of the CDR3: TGCGCCAGCAGCTTGAGCGGCCTAAATTCCTACAATGAGCAGTTCTTC. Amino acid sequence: CASSLSGLNSYNEQFF.

The CDR3 bases are TGTGCCAGCAGCCGGGACATCACCTACGAGCAGTACTTC. It is translated as CASSRDITYEQYF. The chain recombines TRBV6-2 or TRBV6-3 with TRBJ2-7; D is possibly TRBD1 (6 bases). CDR1 is MNHEY, CDR2 SVGEGT, per germline. V lost 6 bases and J lost 2, with 11 bases in between. The CDR3 is 13 residues long.

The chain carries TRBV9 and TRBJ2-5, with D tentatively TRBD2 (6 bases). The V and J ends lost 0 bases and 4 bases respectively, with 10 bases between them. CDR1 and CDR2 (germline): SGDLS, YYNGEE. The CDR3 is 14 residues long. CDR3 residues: CASSVGGDLETQYF. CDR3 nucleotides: TGTGCCAGCAGCGTAGGGGGGGACTTAGAGACCCAGTACTTC.

For the CDR3, the DNA is TGTGCCAGCATTGGTAACAGCCCCAATGAGCAGTTCTTC. This sequence encodes CASIGNSPNEQFF. This sequence joins TRBV2 and TRBJ2-1; D remains unclear. There are 13 residues in the CDR3. Per the germline V gene, CDR1 is SNHLY and CDR2 is FYNNEI. The V and J ends lost 7 bases and 6 bases respectively, with 13 bases between them.

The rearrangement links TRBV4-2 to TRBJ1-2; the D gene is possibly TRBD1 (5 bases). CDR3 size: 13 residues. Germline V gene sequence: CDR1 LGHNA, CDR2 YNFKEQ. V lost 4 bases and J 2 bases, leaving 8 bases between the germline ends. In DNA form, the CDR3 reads TGTGCCAGCAGCCCCGGGGGAAACTATGGCTACACCTTC. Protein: CASSPGGNYGYTF.

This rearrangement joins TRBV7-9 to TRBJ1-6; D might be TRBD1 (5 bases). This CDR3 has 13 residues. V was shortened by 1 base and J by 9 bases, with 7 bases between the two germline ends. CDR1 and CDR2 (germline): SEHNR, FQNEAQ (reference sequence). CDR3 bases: TGTGCCAGCAGCTTAGGGGGGGGTTCACCCCTCCACTTT. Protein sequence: CASSLGGGSPLHF.

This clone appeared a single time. In nucleotides, the CDR3 is TGTGCCAGTATGGTGGCGACTAGCGGGAGATATGAGCAGTTCTTC. The encoded protein is CASMVATSGRYEQFF. The rearrangement links TRBV19 to TRBJ2-1; TRBD2 agrees at 12 bases. Germline V gives CDR1 LNHDA, CDR2 SQIVND (reference sequence). J lost 8 bases, V lost 7 bases, and 9 bases had no gene match. The CDR3 runs 15 residues.

The CDR3 DNA is TGTGCCAGCAGCCAAGTTGACAGGGTGGGTGAAGCTTTCTTT. The encoded protein is CASSQVDRVGEAFF. This chain uses TRBV3-1 (or the pseudogene TRBV3-2) with TRBJ1-1, with 7 bases identical to TRBD1. The CDR3 length is 14 residues. Germline CDR1 LGHDT, CDR2 YNNKEL (reference sequence). After removal of 1 base from V and 7 bases from J, the junction contained 6 bases not matched to a gene.

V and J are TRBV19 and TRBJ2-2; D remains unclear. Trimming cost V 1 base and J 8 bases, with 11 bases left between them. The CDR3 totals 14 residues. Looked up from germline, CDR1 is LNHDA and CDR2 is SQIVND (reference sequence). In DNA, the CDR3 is TGTGCCAGTAGTATAGCCGCTAGTGTGGGGGAGCTGTTTTTT. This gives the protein CASSIAASVGELFF.

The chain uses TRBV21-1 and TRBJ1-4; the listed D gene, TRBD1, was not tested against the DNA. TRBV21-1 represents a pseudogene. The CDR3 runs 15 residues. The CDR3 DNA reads TGTGCCAGCAGCATCCGGGACAGATCTAATGAAAAACTGTTTTTT. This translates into CASSIRDRSNEKLFF.